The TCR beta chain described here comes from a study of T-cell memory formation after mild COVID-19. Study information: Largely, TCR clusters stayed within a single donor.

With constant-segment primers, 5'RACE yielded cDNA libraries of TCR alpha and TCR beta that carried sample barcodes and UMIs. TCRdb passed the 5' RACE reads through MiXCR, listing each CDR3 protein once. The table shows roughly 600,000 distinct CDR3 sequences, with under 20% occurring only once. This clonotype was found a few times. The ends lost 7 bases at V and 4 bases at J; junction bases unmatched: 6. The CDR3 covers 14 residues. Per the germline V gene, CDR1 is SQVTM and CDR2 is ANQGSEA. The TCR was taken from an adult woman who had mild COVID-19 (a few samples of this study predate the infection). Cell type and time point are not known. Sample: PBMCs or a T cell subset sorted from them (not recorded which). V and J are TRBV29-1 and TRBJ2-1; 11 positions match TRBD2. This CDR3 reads CSAGTSGSYNEQFF. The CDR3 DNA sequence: TGCAGCGCTGGCACTAGCGGGAGTTACAATGAGCAGTTCTTC.